This T cell receptor beta chain was sequenced in a study of Ad26.COV2.S vaccination and SARS-CoV-2 variants (dated by TCRdb to 2020 to 2023). About the investigation overall: Donors in the vaccine arm were drawn from COV1001, a multicentre, randomized, double-blind, placebo-controlled phase I-IIa trial testing Ad26.COV2.S in healthy adults. Ad26.COV2.S was administered intramuscularly at a dose of 5x10^10 or 1x10^11 viral particles, either as one shot or as two shots given 56 days apart. TCRbeta repertoire sequencing served as the tool for gauging how specific and how broad the SARS-CoV-2-reactive T cell receptors were following Ad26.COV2.S vaccination. A total of some 30 samples were included in the TCR-sequenced set, comprising around 19 Ad26.COV2.S vaccine recipients, 5 placebo recipients and 8 SARS-CoV-2 convalescent individuals. Participants in the trial were split at random into five groups of five each, receiving low-dose or high-dose Ad26.COV2.S once or twice, or else placebo on both occasions. Investigators remained blinded to trial group allocation during experiments and outcome assessment.

From the germline V gene (reference sequence), CDR1 is MNHEY and CDR2 is SMNVEV. V sheds 3 bases and J sheds 5 bases, leaving 16 bases between their ends. Counted from cysteine to phenylalanine, this CDR3 has 16 amino acids. The DNA shown is the 48-base CDR3, in frame from base 1. Here is what the overall study found, with its caveats: Substantial breadth of spike-specific CD8+ and CD4+ T cell responses was reported after vaccination. Higher spike-specific TCR breadth was observed in Ad26.COV2.S recipients than in placebo recipients (P = 0.0014). The study lacked the statistical power to compare responses across vaccine doses or regimens. The authors noted that total T cell responses may have been underestimated by the TCR breadth and depth analyses. Vaccine and placebo recipients had comparable non-spike TCR breadth, which fits with the vaccine containing only spike.

The immunoSEQ Assay was used to sequence TCRbeta CDR3 regions. After extraction, genomic DNA underwent amplification by bias-controlled multiplex PCR, followed by high-throughput sequencing. The authors' analysis ran thus. To quantify the absolute abundance of every unique TCRbeta CDR3 region, sequences were collapsed and filtered. T cell fraction was estimated by normalization of TCRbeta template counts to usable DNA, with usable DNA being measured through amplification of reference genes present in all nucleated cells. Repertoire TCRs were annotated as SARS-CoV-2-specific by exact matching of V gene, CDR3 amino acid sequence and J gene to a known reactive TCR set. The reference SARS-CoV-2 TCR set was obtained from MIRA and was filtered for enrichment in COVID-19-positive ImmuneCODE repertoires, whereby public or cross-reactive TCRs were removed. Drawing on the MIRA antigens, annotated TCRs were analysed further at the level of specific ORF or position within ORF. Breadth was defined as annotated unique rearrangements over total unique productive rearrangements; depth was the summed frequency of those rearrangements. Group comparisons of TCR breadth used two-sided Wilcoxon rank-sum tests. The table was pulled from immuneACCESS by TCRdb, which kept in-frame rearrangements only. Such tables lose some clones; where checked, under half of the loss comes from unresolved V genes, and the rest has no known cause. V, J and clone size reflect that table, while D and trimming were determined from the DNA. The sample has about 480,000 clones on record, roughly 87% of them singletons. About 13% of the sample is held by the ten biggest clonotypes.

As for this clone: Its binding antigen is unknown. Nothing much larger sits one base from this clone, and base qualities are not available.

Explained via the paper, the treatment or condition label denotes: 15 to 20 received Ad26.COV2.S at low or high dose, single or two shots; 5 received placebo; per-sample allocation not given. For vaccine and placebo recipients, the sequenced repertoires came from samples collected on day 63 after the first injection. Cohort 1b enrolled 25 to 30 adults aged 18-55 years at a single site in Boston, USA, between 29 July and 7 August 2020. Ad26.COV2.S consisted of a replication-incompetent adenovirus type 26 vector by which a prefusion-stabilized SARS-CoV-2 spike protein from the original Wuhan strain was expressed.

The V and J segments used are TRBV27 and TRBJ2-2; the D gene is unclear. This sequence was found in a person aged 18 to 59 who received the Ad26.COV2.S COVID-19 vaccine or a placebo. The input for sequencing was peripheral blood, taken in a trial of Ad26.COV2.S vaccine versus placebo. The CDR3 reads as follows: CASSFSPLPRTGELFF. The DNA reads TGTGCCAGCAGTTTCTCTCCCCTCCCGAGAACCGGGGAGCTGTTTTTT.